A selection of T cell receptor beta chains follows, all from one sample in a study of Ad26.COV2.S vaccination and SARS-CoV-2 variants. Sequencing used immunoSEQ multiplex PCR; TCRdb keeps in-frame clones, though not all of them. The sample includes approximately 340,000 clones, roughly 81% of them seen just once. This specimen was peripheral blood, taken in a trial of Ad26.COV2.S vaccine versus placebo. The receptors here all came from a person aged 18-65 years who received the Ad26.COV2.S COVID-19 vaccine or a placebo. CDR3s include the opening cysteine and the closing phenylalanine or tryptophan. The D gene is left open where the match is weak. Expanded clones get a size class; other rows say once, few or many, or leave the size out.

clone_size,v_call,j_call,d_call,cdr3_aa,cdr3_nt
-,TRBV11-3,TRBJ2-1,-,CASSQVGVTKTEQFF,TGTGCCAGCAGCCAAGTTGGGGTTACTAAGACAGAGCAGTTCTTC
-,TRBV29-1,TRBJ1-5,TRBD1,CSVETGANQPQHF,TGCAGCGTTGAGACAGGGGCAAATCAGCCCCAGCATTTT
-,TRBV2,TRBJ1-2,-,CASSKGQGVESYGYTF,TGTGCCAGCAGTAAGGGGCAGGGAGTGGAGTCCTATGGCTACACCTTC
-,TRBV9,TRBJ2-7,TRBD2,CASSVGPSGAYEQYF,TGTGCCAGCAGCGTAGGACCTAGCGGGGCCTACGAGCAGTACTTC
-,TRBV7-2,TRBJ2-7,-,CASSSAGGATYEQYF,TGTGCCAGCAGCTCCGCTGGCGGGGCTACCTACGAGCAGTACTTC
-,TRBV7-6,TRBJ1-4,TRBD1,CASSLELWVTGQDNEKLFF,TGTGCCAGCAGCTTAGAACTATGGGTAACGGGACAGGATAATGAAAAACTGTTTTTT
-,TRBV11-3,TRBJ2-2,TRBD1,CASSLSVRGTGELFF,TGTGCCAGCAGCTTATCAGTCAGGGGGACCGGGGAGCTGTTTTTT
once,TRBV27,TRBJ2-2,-,CASGGGELFF,TGTGCCAGCGGGGGTGGGGAGCTGTTTTTT
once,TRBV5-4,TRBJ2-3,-,CASSLDGRQKDTQYF,TGTGCCAGCAGCTTAGACGGGCGCCAGAAAGATACGCAGTATTTT
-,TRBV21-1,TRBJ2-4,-,CASSNRLKTTKNIQYF,TGTGCCAGCAGCAACCGGTTGAAGACGACCAAAAACATTCAGTACTTC
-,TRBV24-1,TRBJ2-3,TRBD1,CATSDQQGAGTDTQYF,TGTGCCACCAGTGACCAACAGGGGGCAGGCACAGATACGCAGTATTTT
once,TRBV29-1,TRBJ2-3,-,CSVAKDPTDTQYF,TGCAGCGTTGCTAAGGACCCTACAGATACGCAGTATTTT
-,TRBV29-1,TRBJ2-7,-,CSVPGPGSYEQYF,TGCAGCGTGCCGGGGCCGGGATCCTACGAGCAGTACTTC
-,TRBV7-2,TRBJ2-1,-,CASSILQGTYNEQFF,TGTGCCAGCAGCATACTTCAGGGGACCTACAATGAGCAGTTCTTC
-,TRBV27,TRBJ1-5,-,CASSLTSKPAVNQPQHF,TGTGCCAGCAGTTTAACCTCTAAACCGGCCGTCAATCAGCCCCAGCATTTT
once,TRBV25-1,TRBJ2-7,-,CASSATGWYEQYF,TGTGCCAGCAGTGCTACAGGGTGGTACGAGCAGTACTTC
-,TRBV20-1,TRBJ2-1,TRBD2,CSASSGRASNEQFF,TGCAGTGCTAGTAGCGGGAGGGCGTCCAATGAGCAGTTCTTC
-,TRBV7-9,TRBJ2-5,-,CASSPRTAPHTETQYF,TGTGCCAGCAGCCCAAGGACAGCCCCACATACAGAGACCCAGTACTTC